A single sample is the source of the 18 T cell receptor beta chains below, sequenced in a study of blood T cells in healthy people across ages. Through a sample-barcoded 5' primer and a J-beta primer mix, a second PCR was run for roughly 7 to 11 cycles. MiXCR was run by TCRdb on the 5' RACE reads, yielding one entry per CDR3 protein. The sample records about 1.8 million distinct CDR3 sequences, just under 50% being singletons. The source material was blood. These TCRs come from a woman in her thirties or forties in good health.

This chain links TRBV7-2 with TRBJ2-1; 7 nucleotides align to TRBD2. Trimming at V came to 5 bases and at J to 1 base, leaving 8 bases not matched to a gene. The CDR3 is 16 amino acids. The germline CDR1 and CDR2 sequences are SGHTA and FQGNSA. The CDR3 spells CASSPRLAASYNEQFF. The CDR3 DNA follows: TGTGCCAGCAGCCCGCGGCTAGCGGCTTCCTACAATGAGCAGTTCTTC.

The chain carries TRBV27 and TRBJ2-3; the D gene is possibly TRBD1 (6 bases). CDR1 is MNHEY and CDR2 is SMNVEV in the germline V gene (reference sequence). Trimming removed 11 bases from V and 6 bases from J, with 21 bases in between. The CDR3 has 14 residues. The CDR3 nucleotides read TGTGCCTGCTCACCGGGACACTACCGGGATACGCAGTATTTT. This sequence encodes CACSPGHYRDTQYF.

The CDR3 sequence is CASSYAAGGNNEQFF. CDR3 nucleotides: TGTGCCAGCAGTTACGCCGCGGGGGGAAACAATGAGCAGTTCTTC. The chain carries TRBV6-6 and TRBJ2-1; TRBD2 matches 8 bases. Trimming removed 2 bases from V and 5 bases from J; junction bases left unmatched: 5. Per the germline V gene, CDR1 is MNHNY and CDR2 is SVGAGI (reference sequence). The CDR3 length is 15 residues.

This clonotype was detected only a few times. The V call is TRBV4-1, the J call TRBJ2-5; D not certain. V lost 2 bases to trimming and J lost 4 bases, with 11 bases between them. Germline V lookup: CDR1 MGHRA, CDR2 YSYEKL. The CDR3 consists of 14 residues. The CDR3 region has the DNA TGCGCCAGCAGCCAACTAGGCCCACGAGAGACCCAGTACTTC. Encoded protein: CASSQLGPRETQYF.

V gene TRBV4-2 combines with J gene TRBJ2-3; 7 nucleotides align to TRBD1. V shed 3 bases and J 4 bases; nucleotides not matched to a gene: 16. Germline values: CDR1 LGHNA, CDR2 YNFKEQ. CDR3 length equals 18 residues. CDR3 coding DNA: TGTGCCAGCAGCCATTCCACCGGACAGGCCTCGGTCCCAGATACGCAGTATTTT. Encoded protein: CASSHSTGQASVPDTQYF.

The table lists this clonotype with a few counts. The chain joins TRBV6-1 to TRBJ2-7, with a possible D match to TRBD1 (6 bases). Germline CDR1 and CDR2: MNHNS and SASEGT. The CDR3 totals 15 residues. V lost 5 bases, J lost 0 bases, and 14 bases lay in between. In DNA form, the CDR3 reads TGTGCCAGCAGTCGACAAGGACAGATCTCCTACGAGCAGTACTTC. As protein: CASSRQGQISYEQYF.

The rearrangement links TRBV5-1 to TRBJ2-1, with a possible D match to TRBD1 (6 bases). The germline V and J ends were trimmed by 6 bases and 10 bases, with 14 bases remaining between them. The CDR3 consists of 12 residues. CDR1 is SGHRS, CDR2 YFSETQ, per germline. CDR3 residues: CASNKDSQEQFF. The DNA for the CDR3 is TGCGCCAGCAACAAGGACAGCCAAGAGCAGTTCTTC.

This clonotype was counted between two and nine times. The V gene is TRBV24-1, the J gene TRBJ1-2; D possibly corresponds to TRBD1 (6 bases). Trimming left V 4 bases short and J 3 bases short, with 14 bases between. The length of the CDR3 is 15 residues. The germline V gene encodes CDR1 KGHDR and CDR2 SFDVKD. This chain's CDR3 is CATSDPQGKDYGYTF. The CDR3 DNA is TGTGCCACCAGTGACCCACAGGGAAAGGACTATGGCTACACCTTC.

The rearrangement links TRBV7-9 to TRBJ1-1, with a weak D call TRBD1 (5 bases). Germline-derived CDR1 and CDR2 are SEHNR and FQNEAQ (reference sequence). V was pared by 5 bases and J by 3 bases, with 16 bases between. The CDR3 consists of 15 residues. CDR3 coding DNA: TGTGCCAGCAGCCCGCACCGACAGAGGGACACTGAAGCTTTCTTT. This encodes CASSPHRQRDTEAFF.

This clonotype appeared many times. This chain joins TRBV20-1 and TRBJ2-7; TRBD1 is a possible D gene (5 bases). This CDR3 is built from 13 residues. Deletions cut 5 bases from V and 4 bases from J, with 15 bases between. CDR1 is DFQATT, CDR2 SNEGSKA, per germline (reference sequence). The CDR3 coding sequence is TGCAGTGCTGGACAAGTAATAGGGTACGAGCAGTACTTC. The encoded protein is CSAGQVIGYEQYF.

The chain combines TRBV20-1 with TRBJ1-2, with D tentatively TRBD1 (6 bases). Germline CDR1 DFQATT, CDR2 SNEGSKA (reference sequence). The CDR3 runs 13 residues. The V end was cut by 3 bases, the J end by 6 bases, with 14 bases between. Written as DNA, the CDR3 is TGCAGTGCTAGGACAGGCCTCGGGGATGGCTACACCTTC. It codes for CSARTGLGDGYTF.

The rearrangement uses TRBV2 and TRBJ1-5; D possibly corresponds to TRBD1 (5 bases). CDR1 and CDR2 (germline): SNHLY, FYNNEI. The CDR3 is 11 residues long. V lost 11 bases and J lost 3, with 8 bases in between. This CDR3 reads CAGGNNQPQHF. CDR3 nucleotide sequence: TGTGCCGGGGGGAACAATCAGCCCCAGCATTTT.

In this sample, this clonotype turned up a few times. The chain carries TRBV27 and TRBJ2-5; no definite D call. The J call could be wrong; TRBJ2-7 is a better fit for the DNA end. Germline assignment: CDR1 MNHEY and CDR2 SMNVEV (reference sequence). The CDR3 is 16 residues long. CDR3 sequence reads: CASSFRPNSGRHEQYF. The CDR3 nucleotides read TGTGCCAGCAGTTTTAGGCCAAATTCAGGTCGCCACGAGCAGTACTTC.

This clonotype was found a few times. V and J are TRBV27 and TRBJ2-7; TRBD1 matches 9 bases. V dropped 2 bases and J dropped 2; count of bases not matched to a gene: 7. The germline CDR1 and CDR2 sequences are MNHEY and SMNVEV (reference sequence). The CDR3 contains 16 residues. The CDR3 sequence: CASSLVGQGGPYEQYF. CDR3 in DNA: TGTGCCAGCAGTTTAGTGGGACAGGGAGGACCCTACGAGCAGTACTTC.

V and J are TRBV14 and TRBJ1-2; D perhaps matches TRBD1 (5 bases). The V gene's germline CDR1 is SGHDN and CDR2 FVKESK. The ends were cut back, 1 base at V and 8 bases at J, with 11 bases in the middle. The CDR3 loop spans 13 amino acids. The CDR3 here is CASSQVRGSGYTF. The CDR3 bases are TGTGCCAGCAGCCAAGTTAGGGGATCGGGCTACACCTTC.

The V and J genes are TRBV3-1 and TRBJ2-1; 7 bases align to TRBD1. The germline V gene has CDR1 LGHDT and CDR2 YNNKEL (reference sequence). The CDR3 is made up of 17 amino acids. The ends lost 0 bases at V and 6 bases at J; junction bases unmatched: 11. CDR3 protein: CASSQDFGRGKRNEQFF. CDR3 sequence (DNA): TGTGCCAGCAGCCAAGATTTTGGCAGGGGGAAACGCAATGAGCAGTTCTTC.

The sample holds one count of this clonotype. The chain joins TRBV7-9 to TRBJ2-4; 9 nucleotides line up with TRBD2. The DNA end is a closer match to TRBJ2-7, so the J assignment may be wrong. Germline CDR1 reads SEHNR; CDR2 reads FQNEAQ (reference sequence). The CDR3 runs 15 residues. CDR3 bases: TGTGCCAGCAGCCGTAGCGGGAGTGGGGGTTACGAGCAGTACTTC. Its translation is CASSRSGSGGYEQYF.

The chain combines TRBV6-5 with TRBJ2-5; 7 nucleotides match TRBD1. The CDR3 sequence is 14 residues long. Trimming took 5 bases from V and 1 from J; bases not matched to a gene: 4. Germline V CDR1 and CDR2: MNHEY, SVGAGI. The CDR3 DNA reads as TGTGCCAGCAGTGCCCGACAGGGCCAAGAGACCCAGTACTTC. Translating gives CASSARQGQETQYF.